Each of the 26 T cell receptor beta chains below was sequenced from the same sample in a study of blood T cell repertoires in COVID-19. TCRdb's table, derived via immunoSEQ multiplex PCR, lists solely in-frame clones and lacks some. The sample holds 150,000 to 200,000 clones, 86% seen once. Material for sequencing was PBMCs or T cells enriched from blood (not recorded which). These receptor sequences come from a middle-aged woman in a cohort exposed to, infected with or recovered from COVID-19 (not recorded which).

The CDR3 loop reads CASSPLALSNSPLHF. CDR3 DNA sequence: TGTGCCAGCAGCCCTCTCGCGCTCTCTAATTCACCCCTCCACTTT. The V gene is TRBV5-6, the J gene TRBJ1-6; D remains unclear. CDR1 is SGHDT and CDR2 is YYEEEE in the germline V gene. This CDR3 comprises 15 residues. The V end lost 4 bases, the J end lost 6 bases, and 14 bases lay between the germline ends.

The chain recombines TRBV30 with TRBJ1-2, with TRBD1 identical over 7 bases. V dropped 2 bases and J dropped 5; count of bases not matched to a gene: 5. Germline CDR1 is GTSNPN and CDR2 is SVGIG (reference sequence). The CDR3 length is 13 residues. The CDR3 nucleotides are TGTGCCTGGAGTCAGACAGGGTTTTATGGCTACACCTTC. Amino acid sequence: CAWSQTGFYGYTF.

The chain has TRBV14 and TRBJ2-3; D is ambiguous. The CDR3 totals 17 residues. V was cut by 1 base and J by 1 base, with 15 bases left in between. Germline V lookup: CDR1 SGHDN, CDR2 FVKESK. The CDR3 DNA sequence: TGTGCCAGCAGCCAAGCCCACGGCCTCGAGGGCACAGATACGCAGTATTTT. It specifies CASSQAHGLEGTDTQYF.

The V and J genes are TRBV27 and TRBJ1-1; 9 bases line up with TRBD1. V lost 2 bases and J lost 4; bases outside the gene matches: 5. CDR3 length: 15 residues. CDR1 MNHEY and CDR2 SMNVEV come from the germline V gene (reference sequence). The DNA for the CDR3 is TGTGCCAGCAGTTTAGACAGGGGGGACGGCACTGAAGCTTTCTTT. This codes for CASSLDRGDGTEAFF.

The chain has TRBV10-3 and TRBJ2-7; TRBD2 aligns across 9 bases. Germline V gene lookup returns CDR1 ENHRY and CDR2 SYGVKD. The CDR3 is 15 amino acids. J gave up 2 bases and V 0 bases, and 2 bases lay outside the gene matches. The CDR3 DNA reads as TGTGCCATCAGTGAGTCGAGCGGGGGGACCTACGAGCAGTACTTC. This encodes CAISESSGGTYEQYF.

The chain has TRBV15 and TRBJ1-1; D is unclear. The V gene lost 4 bases and the J gene lost 5 bases, with 8 bases spanning the gap. The CDR3 length is 12 residues. Germline CDR1 and CDR2: LNHNV and YYDKDF (reference sequence). DNA for the CDR3: TGTGCCACCAGCATCGGGTTTACTGAAGCTTTCTTT. Residues: CATSIGFTEAFF.

The chain carries TRBV7-2 and TRBJ1-1; TRBD1 matches 7 bases. This CDR3 is built from 16 residues. CDR1 is SGHTA and CDR2 is FQGNSA in the germline V gene. With V trimmed by 1 base and J by 4 bases, 9 bases remained unmatched. Written as DNA, the CDR3 is TGTGCCAGCAGCTTAGAGGGGGCGAGGTTAAGCACTGAAGCTTTCTTT. Protein product: CASSLEGARLSTEAFF.

This clone occurred once. V gene TRBV19 combines with J gene TRBJ1-1; the match to TRBD1 covers 7 bases. The germline V gene encodes CDR1 LNHDA and CDR2 SQIVND (reference sequence). The CDR3 is made up of 14 amino acids. With V trimmed by 6 bases and J by 0 bases, 4 bases remained unmatched. The CDR3 sequence is CASSRQGLNTEAFF. CDR3 sequence (DNA): TGTGCCAGTAGCCGACAGGGCTTGAACACTGAAGCTTTCTTT. Using reference TRBV19 and TRBJ1-1 for the parts outside the CDR3, the full variable domain is DGGITQSPKYLFRKEGQNVTLSCEQNLNHDAMYWYRQDPGQGLRLIYYSQIVNDFQKGDIAEGYSVSREKKESFPLTVTSAQKNPTAFYLCASSRQGLNTEAFFGQGTRLTVV.

V and J are TRBV10-2 and TRBJ1-2; D is unclear. The CDR3 loop spans 11 amino acids. Per the germline V gene, CDR1 is WSHSY and CDR2 is SAAADI. V was trimmed by 2 bases and J by 10 bases, leaving 8 bases between them. This chain's CDR3 is CASSEGGLYTF. DNA of the CDR3: TGCGCCAGCAGTGAGGGCGGCCTCTACACCTTC.

In this sample, this clone turned up once. The V and J genes are TRBV28 and TRBJ2-5; D is perhaps TRBD2 (6 bases). The CDR3 covers 15 residues. With 7 bases removed from V and 2 bases from J, the gap between germline ends came to 17 bases. Germline CDR1 is MDHEN and CDR2 is SYDVKM. CDR3 protein: CASNPLGGAQETQYF. CDR3 sequence (DNA): TGTGCCAGCAACCCCCTGGGCGGGGCTCAAGAGACCCAGTACTTC.

V gene TRBV21-1 combines with J gene TRBJ2-1; TRBD1 is the table's D call, not checked against the DNA. TRBV21-1 is classified as a pseudogene. This CDR3 is 16 amino acids long. CDR3 DNA sequence: TGTGCCAGCAGCCCCCCCTTAGGGGTAGACTACAATGAGCAGTTCTTC. Protein product: CASSPPLGVDYNEQFF.

The V call is TRBV4-1, the J call TRBJ1-1, with D perhaps matching TRBD1 (5 bases). Trimming took off 1 base at V and 3 bases at J, with 15 bases between the two ends. Germline V gene data show CDR1 as MGHRA and CDR2 as YSYEKL. The CDR3 spans 16 residues. In DNA form, the CDR3 reads TGCGCCAGCAGCCAAGGTGGCGGGGCCACTCACACTGAAGCTTTCTTT. Translation gives CASSQGGGATHTEAFF.

The chain links TRBV6-5 to TRBJ1-2; D not certain. This CDR3 has 14 residues. Looked up from germline, CDR1 is MNHEY and CDR2 is SVGAGI. The V and J ends lost 2 bases and 11 bases respectively, with 18 bases between them. The CDR3 nucleotides read TGTGCCAGCAGTTACCGGCGGCCCGCTCCCTTTTACACCTTC. This encodes CASSYRRPAPFYTF.

V usage is TRBV4-2 and J usage is TRBJ2-3, with 10 bases identical to TRBD2. Per the germline V gene, CDR1 is LGHNA and CDR2 is YNFKEQ. V gave up 4 bases and J gave up 0 bases; unmatched junction bases: 4. The CDR3 consists of 16 residues. The CDR3 loop reads CASSLRLAGSTDTQYF. The CDR3 DNA reads as TGTGCCAGCAGCCTTCGACTAGCGGGCAGCACAGATACGCAGTATTTT.

In its sample, this clone was seen once. This chain uses TRBV9 with TRBJ1-1; a weak D match, TRBD1 (6 bases). Germline-derived CDR1 and CDR2 are SGDLS and YYNGEE. V was trimmed by 0 bases and J by 2 bases, leaving 11 bases between them. The CDR3 is 15 amino acids. The CDR3 nucleotides read TGTGCCAGCAGCGTAGGAGGGGGTGGTAACACTGAAGCTTTCTTT. Protein: CASSVGGGGNTEAFF. Together with reference TRBV9 and TRBJ1-1, the CDR3 gives the full variable domain: DSGVTQTPKHLITATGQRVTLRCSPRSGDLSVYWYQQSLDQGLQFLIQYYNGEERAKGNILERFSAQQFPDLHSELNLSSLELGDSALYFCASSVGGGGNTEAFFGQGTRLTVV.

This clone has just a few counts. This CDR3 is CASSPLGTDYGYTF. In DNA, the CDR3 is TGTGCCAGCAGCCCTTTAGGGACAGACTATGGCTACACCTTC. This chain uses TRBV14 with TRBJ1-2, with 7 bases fitting TRBD1. The CDR3 is made up of 14 amino acids. Germline CDR1 reads SGHDN; CDR2 reads FVKESK. Germline trimming cut 4 bases from V and 3 bases from J; bases unmatched to any gene: 5.

CDR3 bases: TGTGCCAGTAGCAAGACAGGGTCGAGCAATCAGCCCCAGCATTTT. This sequence encodes CASSKTGSSNQPQHF. The chain uses TRBV19 and TRBJ1-5; TRBD1 aligns across 7 bases. CDR3 length equals 15 residues. Germline assignment: CDR1 LNHDA and CDR2 SQIVND (reference sequence). V was pared by 6 bases and J by 1 base, with 6 bases of the junction left unmatched.

This chain connects TRBV19 to TRBJ2-1; weak D call: TRBD2 (6 bases). Per germline, CDR1 LNHDA and CDR2 SQIVND (reference sequence). This CDR3 comprises 15 residues. The V end was cut by 6 bases, the J end by 6 bases, with 18 bases between. The CDR3 loop reads CASRVSIAAPNEQFF. For the CDR3, the DNA is TGTGCCAGTAGGGTTTCAATAGCGGCCCCCAATGAGCAGTTCTTC. The whole variable domain, remainder taken from reference TRBV19 and TRBJ2-1, is DGGITQSPKYLFRKEGQNVTLSCEQNLNHDAMYWYRQDPGQGLRLIYYSQIVNDFQKGDIAEGYSVSREKKESFPLTVTSAQKNPTAFYLCASRVSIAAPNEQFFGPGTRLTVL.

This clone was detected a few times. The rearrangement joins TRBV12-5 to TRBJ2-1; perhaps TRBD2 as D (7 bases). The CDR3 contains 20 residues. Germline CDR1 and CDR2: LGHNT and FRNRAP. With 6 bases removed from V and 0 bases from J, the gap between germline ends came to 27 bases. The CDR3 loop reads CASGEGSGGSYLFSYNEQFF. For the CDR3, the DNA is TGTGCTAGTGGGGAGGGGTCGGGGGGCTCCTACCTCTTCTCCTACAATGAGCAGTTCTTC.

The V gene is TRBV27, the J gene TRBJ2-7, with a tentative D call TRBD2 (6 bases). Germline lookup yields CDR1 MNHEY and CDR2 SMNVEV (reference sequence). CDR3 length: 16 residues. The V end was cut by 5 bases, the J end by 0 bases, with 17 bases between. As DNA, the CDR3 is TGTGCCAGCAGTCCGCCCGGGGGTCGGGCCTCCTACGAGCAGTACTTC. It specifies CASSPPGGRASYEQYF.

The CDR3 here is CASSLDGRGGYTF. The CDR3 region has the DNA TGTGCCAGCAGCTTGGACGGGCGCGGGGGCTACACCTTC. The rearrangement joins TRBV5-6 to TRBJ1-2; D is unclear. Germline V gene sequence: CDR1 SGHDT, CDR2 YYEEEE. Trimming stripped 0 bases from V and 8 bases from J, with 11 bases between. This CDR3 has 13 residues. The full variable domain, its missing parts supplied by reference TRBV5-6 and TRBJ1-2, is DAGVTQSPTHLIKTRGQQVTLRCSPKSGHDTVSWYQQALGQGPQFIFQYYEEEERQRGNFPDRFSGHQFPNYSSELNVNALLLGDSALYLCASSLDGRGGYTFGSGTRLTVV.

The V gene is TRBV11-2, the J gene TRBJ2-1; 8 nucleotides match TRBD2. The CDR3 extends over 17 amino acids. Germline loops: CDR1 SGHAT, CDR2 FQNNGV. V lost 5 bases, J lost 1 base, and 10 bases stayed unmatched. The CDR3 DNA is TGTGCCAGCAGCCCTCACGCGGGGGGAGGTTCCTACAATGAGCAGTTCTTC. Protein sequence: CASSPHAGGGSYNEQFF.

The chain couples TRBV5-1 to TRBJ1-1; D remains ambiguous. Germline V lookup: CDR1 SGHRS, CDR2 YFSETQ. The CDR3 loop spans 14 amino acids. Trimming took 4 bases from V and 0 from J, leaving 10 bases between them. CDR3 in amino acids: CASSEQLMNTEAFF. The CDR3 DNA is TGCGCCAGCAGCGAACAGTTGATGAACACTGAAGCTTTCTTT.

The V call is TRBV4-1, the J call TRBJ1-1; 10 bases are a match to TRBD1. The J segment lost 4 bases and the V segment lost 2 bases, leaving 7 bases of the junction unmatched. The CDR3 extends over 16 amino acids. Germline V lookup: CDR1 MGHRA, CDR2 YSYEKL. The CDR3 DNA follows: TGCGCCAGCAGCCAACCGGGACAGGGGCCGAGCACTGAAGCTTTCTTT. Amino acids: CASSQPGQGPSTEAFF.

This sequence joins TRBV11-2 and TRBJ2-1; 10 bases agree with TRBD2. Germline trimming cut 3 bases from V and 2 bases from J; bases unmatched to any gene: 4. The CDR3 length is 16 residues. Germline-derived CDR1 and CDR2 are SGHAT and FQNNGV. CDR3 protein: CASSFHLAGAYNEQFF. DNA for the CDR3: TGTGCCAGCAGCTTCCACCTAGCGGGAGCCTACAATGAGCAGTTCTTC.

The V call is TRBV5-1, the J call TRBJ1-1, with TRBD1 identical over 12 bases. The CDR3 contains 19 residues. Per the germline V gene, CDR1 is SGHRS and CDR2 is YFSETQ. V lost 2 bases and J lost 3; bases outside the gene matches: 14. The CDR3 nucleotides read TGCGCCAGCAGCTTAGTTAACCTCCGGGACAGGGGGCCCGACACTGAAGCTTTCTTT. Protein: CASSLVNLRDRGPDTEAFF. The full variable domain, completed using reference TRBV5-1 and TRBJ1-1, is KAGVTQTPRYLIKTRGQQVTLSCSPISGHRSVSWYQQTPGQGLQFLFEYFSETQRNKGNFPGRFSGRQFSNSRSEMNVSTLELGDSALYLCASSLVNLRDRGPDTEAFFGQGTRLTVV.